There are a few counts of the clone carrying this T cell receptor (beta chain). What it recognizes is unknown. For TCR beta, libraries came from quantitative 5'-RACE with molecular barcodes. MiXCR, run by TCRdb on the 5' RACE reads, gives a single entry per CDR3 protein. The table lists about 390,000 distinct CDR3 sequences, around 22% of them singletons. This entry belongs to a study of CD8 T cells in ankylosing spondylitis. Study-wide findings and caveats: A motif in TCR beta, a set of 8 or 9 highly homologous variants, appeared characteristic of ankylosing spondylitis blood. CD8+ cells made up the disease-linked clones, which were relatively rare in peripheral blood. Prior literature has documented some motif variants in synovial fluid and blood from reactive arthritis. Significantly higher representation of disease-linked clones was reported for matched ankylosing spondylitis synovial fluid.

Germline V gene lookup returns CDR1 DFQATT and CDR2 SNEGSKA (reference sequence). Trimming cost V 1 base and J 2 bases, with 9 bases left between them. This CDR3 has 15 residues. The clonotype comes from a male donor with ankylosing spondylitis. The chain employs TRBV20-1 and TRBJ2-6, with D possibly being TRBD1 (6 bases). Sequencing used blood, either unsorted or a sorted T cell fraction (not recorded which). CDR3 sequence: CSARADRPGANVLTF. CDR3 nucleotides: TGCAGTGCTAGAGCCGACAGGCCTGGGGCCAACGTCCTGACTTTC.